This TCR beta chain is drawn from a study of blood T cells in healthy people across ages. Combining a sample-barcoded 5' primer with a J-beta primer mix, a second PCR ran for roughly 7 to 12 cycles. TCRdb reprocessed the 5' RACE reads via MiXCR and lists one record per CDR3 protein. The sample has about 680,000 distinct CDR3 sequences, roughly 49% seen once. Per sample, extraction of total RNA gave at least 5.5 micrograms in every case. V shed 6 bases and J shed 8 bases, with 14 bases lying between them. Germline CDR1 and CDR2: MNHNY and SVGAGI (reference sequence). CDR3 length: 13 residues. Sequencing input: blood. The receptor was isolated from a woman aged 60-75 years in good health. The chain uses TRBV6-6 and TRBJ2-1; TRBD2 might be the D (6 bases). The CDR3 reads CASRRTIGDEQFF. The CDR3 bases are TGTGCCAGCAGACGGACTATCGGCGATGAGCAGTTCTTC.